The rows below give T cell receptor beta chains drawn from one sample of a study of blood T cell repertoires in COVID-19. Generated by immunoSEQ multiplex PCR, the TCRdb table keeps only in-frame clones and is missing some. The repertoire holds over 150,000 clones, with 84% as singletons. Input material: peripheral blood. Receptors were obtained from a woman older than 75 with COVID-19, enrolled during active disease. The CDR3 runs from the conserved cysteine through the conserved F or W. The D gene is left open where the match is weak. Clone size, where shown, is once, few, many, or a class for clones that have expanded.

abundance	d_gene	v_gene	j_gene	len	CDR3aa	CDR3nt
.	.	TRBV10-3	TRBJ1-6	12	CAISDAEAPLHF	TGTGCCATCAGTGATGCGGAGGCACCCCTCCACTTT
once	TRBD1	TRBV5-4	TRBJ1-2	13	CASSWTGAYGYTF	TGTGCCAGCAGCTGGACAGGTGCCTATGGCTACACCTTC
.	.	TRBV19	TRBJ2-3	13	CASSYTSTDTQYF	TGTGCCAGTAGTTATACTAGCACAGATACGCAGTATTTT
.	TRBD2	TRBV20-1	TRBJ2-1	11	CSGLAGALEFF	TGCAGCGGGCTAGCGGGAGCTTTGGAGTTCTTC
.	.	TRBV5-8	TRBJ1-5	15	CASSLYRGRNQPQHF	TGTGCCAGCAGCTTGTATAGAGGGCGCAATCAGCCCCAGCATTTT
.	.	TRBV5-6	TRBJ2-7	12	CASSWAGYEQYF	TGTGCCAGCAGCTGGGCGGGCTACGAGCAGTACTTC
.	.	TRBV6-6	TRBJ1-4	16	CASSYKGGPTNEKLFF	TGTGCCAGCAGTTACAAGGGGGGGCCAACTAATGAAAAACTGTTTTTT
.	.	TRBV5-4	TRBJ2-7	15	CASSSQGMSSYEQYF	TGTGCCAGCAGCTCCCAGGGTATGAGCTCCTACGAGCAGTACTTC
.	TRBD2	TRBV10-3	TRBJ2-3	17	CAISDSRTSGTSDTQYF	TGTGCCATCAGTGATTCCAGGACTAGCGGCACCTCAGATACGCAGTATTTT
.	.	TRBV18	TRBJ2-3	17	CASSPQPGTPSTDTQYF	TGTGCCAGCTCACCGCAACCCGGGACTCCAAGCACAGATACGCAGTATTTT
.	TRBD2	TRBV7-2	TRBJ2-5	14	CASSLIAGQETQYF	TGTGCCAGCAGCCTCATAGCGGGTCAAGAGACCCAGTACTTC
.	TRBD1	TRBV9	TRBJ1-1	13	CASSRTGRTEAFF	TGTGCCAGCAGCCGGACAGGGCGGACTGAAGCTTTCTTT
.	TRBD1	TRBV5-4	TRBJ2-7	16	CASSLGDRRNSYEQYF	TGTGCCAGCAGCTTGGGGGACAGGAGGAATTCCTACGAGCAGTACTTC
.	TRBD1	TRBV6-5	TRBJ1-2	13	CASRDRGNYGYTF	TGTGCCAGCAGGGACAGGGGAAACTATGGCTACACCTTC
.	.	TRBV19	TRBJ1-2	15	CASSIEKPGQRGYTF	TGTGCCAGTAGTATAGAAAAACCGGGACAAAGGGGCTACACCTTC
once	.	TRBV5-5	TRBJ2-3	14	CASSLASYTDTQYF	TGTGCCAGCAGCTTGGCTAGCTACACAGATACGCAGTATTTT
.	.	TRBV28	TRBJ1-2	15	CASRSPRGPTYGYTF	TGTGCCAGCAGATCCCCGCGCGGGCCTACCTATGGCTACACCTTC
.	TRBD2	TRBV9	TRBJ2-3	15	CASSVDGLAGDTQYF	TGTGCCAGCAGCGTAGATGGACTAGCGGGCGATACGCAGTATTTT
few	.	TRBV28	TRBJ1-5	15	CASSLVGDSNQPQHF	TGTGCCAGCAGTTTGGTAGGGGATAGCAATCAGCCCCAGCATTTT
.	TRBD2	TRBV4-1	TRBJ2-1	17	CASSQDPVSGRYNEQFF	TGCGCCAGCAGCCAAGATCCTGTCAGCGGGAGATACAATGAGCAGTTCTTC
.	.	TRBV12-3/TRBV12-4	TRBJ1-1	13	CASTRQGNTEAFF	TGTGCCAGCACCCGTCAGGGAAACACTGAAGCTTTCTTT
.	.	TRBV3-1/TRBV3-2	TRBJ2-1	15	CASSRRGGPYNEQFF	TGTGCCAGCAGCCGAAGGGGGGGGCCCTACAATGAGCAGTTCTTC
.	.	TRBV2	TRBJ2-3	15	CASRAPRVYTDTQYF	TGTGCCAGCAGAGCCCCTAGAGTTTATACAGATACGCAGTATTTT
.	.	TRBV7-3	TRBJ2-2	15	CASSSTGANTGELFF	TGTGCCAGCAGCTCCACCGGGGCGAACACCGGGGAGCTGTTTTTT
.	TRBD1	TRBV18	TRBJ2-2	16	CASSPGQGPLTGELFF	TGTGCCAGCTCACCAGGACAGGGGCCCCTCACCGGGGAGCTGTTTTTT
.	.	TRBV7-2	TRBJ2-1	13	CASSLGMAREQFF	TGTGCCAGCAGCTTAGGTATGGCGAGGGAGCAGTTCTTC
.	.	TRBV19	TRBJ1-2	16	CASSTAMGRDHYGYTF	TGTGCCAGTAGTACGGCCATGGGGAGGGACCACTATGGCTACACCTTC
few	TRBD1	TRBV9	TRBJ1-3	17	CASSATGTGTSGNTIYF	TGTGCCAGCAGCGCGACCGGGACAGGGACCTCTGGAAACACCATATATTTT
.	TRBD1	TRBV19	TRBJ2-1	15	CASSIGDREYNEQFF	TGTGCCAGTAGTATTGGGGACAGGGAATACAATGAGCAGTTCTTC
.	.	TRBV24-1	TRBJ2-2	13	CATSARGTGELFF	TGTGCCACCAGTGCTCGGGGAACCGGGGAGCTGTTTTTT
.	.	TRBV5-1	TRBJ2-3	14	CASSLVLAADTQYF	TGCGCCAGCAGCTTGGTACTAGCTGCAGATACGCAGTATTTT
.	TRBD1	TRBV18	TRBJ2-1	13	CASSPGTGREQFF	TGTGCCAGCTCACCTGGGACAGGGAGGGAGCAGTTCTTC
.	.	TRBV5-1	TRBJ2-5	13	CASSLPGEETQYF	TGCGCCAGCAGCTTGCCAGGGGAAGAGACCCAGTACTTC
.	.	TRBV27	TRBJ2-7	13	CASSFLGGHEQYF	TGTGCCAGCAGTTTTCTGGGGGGTCACGAGCAGTACTTC
.	.	TRBV6-6	TRBJ2-7	14	CASGSAARPYEQYF	TGTGCCAGCGGGAGCGCAGCGAGGCCCTACGAGCAGTACTTC
few	.	TRBV2	TRBJ1-5	15	CASRPRDLGNQPQHF	TGTGCCAGCAGGCCCAGGGATTTGGGCAATCAGCCCCAGCATTTT
.	TRBD1	TRBV7-8	TRBJ1-2	15	CASSVGQGAYYGYTF	TGTGCCAGCAGCGTGGGACAGGGGGCGTATTATGGCTACACCTTC
.	TRBD2	TRBV5-1	TRBJ2-7	16	CASSLALAGAVYEQYF	TGCGCCAGCAGTTTGGCACTAGCGGGCGCAGTATACGAGCAGTACTTC
once	.	TRBV5-1	TRBJ2-3	14	CASSLQAGEDTQYF	TGCGCCAGCAGCTTGCAGGCAGGGGAAGATACGCAGTATTTT
.	TRBD1	TRBV11-2	TRBJ1-2	13	CASSYGTAKGYTF	TGTGCCAGCAGCTACGGGACAGCGAAGGGCTACACCTTC
.	TRBD2	TRBV13	TRBJ2-5	16	CASSSAGLAGWETQYF	TGTGCCAGCAGCAGCGCGGGACTAGCGGGATGGGAGACCCAGTACTTC
.	.	TRBV6-5	TRBJ2-1	14	CASTTSNDYNEQFF	TGTGCCAGCACAACGAGCAACGACTACAATGAGCAGTTCTTC
.	.	TRBV5-8	TRBJ1-3	15	CASSLDRHSGNTIYF	TGTGCCAGCAGCCTAGATAGGCACTCTGGAAACACCATATATTTT